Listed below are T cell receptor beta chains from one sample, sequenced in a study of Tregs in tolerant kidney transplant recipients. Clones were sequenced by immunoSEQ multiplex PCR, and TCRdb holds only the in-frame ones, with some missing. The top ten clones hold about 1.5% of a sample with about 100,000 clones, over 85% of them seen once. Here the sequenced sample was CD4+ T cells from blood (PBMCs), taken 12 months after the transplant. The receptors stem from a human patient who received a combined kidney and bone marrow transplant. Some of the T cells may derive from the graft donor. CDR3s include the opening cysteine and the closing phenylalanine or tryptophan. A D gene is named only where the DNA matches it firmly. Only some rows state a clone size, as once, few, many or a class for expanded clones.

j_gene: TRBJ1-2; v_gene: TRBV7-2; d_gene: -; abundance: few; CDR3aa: CASSYSVHGYTF; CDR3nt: TGTGCCAGCAGCTACTCCGTGCATGGCTACACCTTC
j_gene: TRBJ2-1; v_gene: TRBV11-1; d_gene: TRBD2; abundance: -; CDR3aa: CASSLMASGLAGDSRFF; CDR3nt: TGTGCCAGCAGCTTAATGGCCTCAGGACTAGCGGGAGATAGTCGGTTCTTC
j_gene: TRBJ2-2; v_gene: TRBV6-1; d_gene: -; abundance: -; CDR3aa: CASSERLRGSSGELFF; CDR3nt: TGTGCCAGCAGTGAACGATTACGAGGGAGTTCGGGGGAGCTGTTTTTT
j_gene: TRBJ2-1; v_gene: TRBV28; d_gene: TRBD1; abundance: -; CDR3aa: CASSPGQVSYNEQFF; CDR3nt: TGTGCCAGCAGTCCGGGACAGGTCTCCTACAATGAGCAGTTCTTC
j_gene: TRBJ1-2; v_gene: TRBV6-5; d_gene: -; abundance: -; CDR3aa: CASTLRRGKGYTF; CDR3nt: TGTGCCAGCACTTTACGAAGGGGGAAAGGCTACACCTTC
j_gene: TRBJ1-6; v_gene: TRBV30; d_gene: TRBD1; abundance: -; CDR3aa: CAWSGGQGQDSYNSPLHF; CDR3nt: TGTGCCTGGAGTGGGGGACAGGGGCAGGATTCCTATAATTCACCCCTCCACTTT
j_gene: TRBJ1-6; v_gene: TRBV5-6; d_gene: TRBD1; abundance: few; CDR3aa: CASSLGPTGDNSPLHF; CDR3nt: TGTGCCAGCAGCTTGGGCCCGACAGGGGATAATTCACCCCTCCACTTT
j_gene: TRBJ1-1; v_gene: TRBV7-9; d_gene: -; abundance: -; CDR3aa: CASSLGSGNTEAFF; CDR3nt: TGTGCCAGCAGCTTAGGCAGCGGCAACACTGAAGCTTTCTTT
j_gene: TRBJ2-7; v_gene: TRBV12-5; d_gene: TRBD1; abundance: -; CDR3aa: CASGLVPYPPSDRAREQYF; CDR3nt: TGTGCTAGTGGTTTGGTACCATACCCCCCCTCGGACAGGGCGCGCGAGCAGTACTTC
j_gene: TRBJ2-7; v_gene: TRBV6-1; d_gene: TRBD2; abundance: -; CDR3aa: CASIRTSGNSYEQYF; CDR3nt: TGTGCCAGCATTAGGACTAGCGGGAACTCCTACGAGCAGTACTTC
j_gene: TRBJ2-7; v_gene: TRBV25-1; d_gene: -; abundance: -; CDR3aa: CASSAAGTTYEQYF; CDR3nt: TGTGCCAGCAGTGCCGCCGGGACAACCTACGAGCAGTACTTC
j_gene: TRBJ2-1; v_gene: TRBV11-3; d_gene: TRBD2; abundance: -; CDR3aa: CASSLRLAGIYEQFF; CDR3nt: TGTGCCAGCAGCTTAAGACTAGCGGGAATATATGAGCAGTTCTTC
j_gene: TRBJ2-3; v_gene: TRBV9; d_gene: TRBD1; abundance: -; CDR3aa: CASSAQGQGPDTQYF; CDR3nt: TGTGCCAGCAGTGCGCAGGGACAGGGACCAGATACGCAGTATTTT